These 6 T cell receptor beta chains were sequenced from one sample in a study of radiation and T cells in renal cell carcinoma. Produced via immunoSEQ multiplex PCR; TCRdb's table is partial and in-frame only. The table shows about 24,000 clones, with roughly 60% occurring only once. As to treatment: treatment-naive control, cytoreductive nephrectomy. Sequencing was performed on tumor tissue, taken from a patient whose treatment was nephrectomy without radiotherapy. These TCRs come from a man aged 40-49 years with renal cell carcinoma.

V is TRBV7-2 and J is TRBJ2-5; D gene uncertain. The germline V gene encodes CDR1 SGHTA and CDR2 FQGNSA. This CDR3 comprises 12 residues. V dropped 5 bases and J dropped 5 bases, with 9 bases sitting between them. The CDR3 is CASSEDRETQYF. DNA of the CDR3: TGTGCCAGCAGCGAGGACCGGGAGACCCAGTACTTC.

J is TRBJ1-1 and V is TRBV27; tentatively, D is TRBD1 (5 bases). The V gene's germline CDR1 is MNHEY and CDR2 SMNVEV (reference sequence). V was pared by 5 bases and J by 5 bases, with 18 bases between. The CDR3 consists of 15 residues. The CDR3 coding sequence is TGTGCCAGCAGTGATAGGGGTCTTCGTGGGACTGAAGCTTTCTTT. This translates into CASSDRGLRGTEAFF.

The chain recombines TRBV6-5 with TRBJ1-2; D is uncertain. CDR1 and CDR2 from the germline V gene are MNHEY and SVGAGI. The CDR3 has 13 residues. V shed 4 bases and J shed 6 bases, with 12 bases lying between them. CDR3 in amino acids: CASSLMGGDGYTF. The CDR3 region has the DNA TGTGCCAGCAGTTTAATGGGAGGAGATGGCTACACCTTC.

The genes are TRBV10-2 and TRBJ1-4; D gene unclear. With 5 bases removed from V and 0 bases from J, the gap between germline ends came to 7 bases. CDR1 and CDR2 (germline): WSHSY, SAAADI. The CDR3 covers 14 residues. The CDR3 DNA follows: TGCGCCAGCAGTCCGGACGCAACTAATGAAAAACTGTTTTTT. This codes for CASSPDATNEKLFF.

This clone is judged medium-sized. The rearrangement uses TRBV27 and TRBJ2-3, with TRBD1 as a possible D gene (6 bases). Germline lookup yields CDR1 MNHEY and CDR2 SMNVEV (reference sequence). Between the trimmed V and J ends, which lost 6 bases and 2 bases, there was a span of 12 bases. The CDR3 is 14 residues long. The CDR3 coding sequence is TGTGCCAGCAGGCCCGGACAGTACACAGATACGCAGTATTTT. Amino acids: CASRPGQYTDTQYF.

This sequence joins TRBV5-1 and TRBJ2-7; D not resolved. In germline, CDR1 is SGHRS, CDR2 YFSETQ. The CDR3 length is 12 residues. The V and J ends lost 4 bases and 6 bases respectively, with 11 bases between them. The CDR3 bases are TGCGCCAGCAGCCGGCCGGGCGTCGAGCAGTACTTC. Amino acid sequence: CASSRPGVEQYF.